The 15 T cell receptor beta chains given below trace back to one sample, sequenced in a study of blood T cells in healthy people across ages. The use of a sample-barcoded 5' primer and a J-beta primer mix characterized a second PCR of 7 to 11 cycles. TCRdb re-called the 5' RACE reads with MiXCR, one entry per CDR3 protein. The table records roughly 930,000 distinct CDR3 sequences, 45% to 50% of them present only once. Sequencing was carried out using blood. These receptors were collected from a young man in good health.

The chain uses TRBV12-3 or TRBV12-4 and TRBJ2-1, with 7 bases aligning to TRBD1. The CDR3 loop spans 14 amino acids. Trimming removed 6 bases from V and 0 bases from J; junction bases left unmatched: 2. For the CDR3, the DNA is TGTGCCAGCAGGGGGACAGACTCCTACAATGAGCAGTTCTTC. Encoded protein: CASRGTDSYNEQFF.

This sequence joins TRBV20-1 and TRBJ2-3, with a possible D match to TRBD2 (6 bases). The CDR3 runs 15 residues. V lost 5 bases to trimming and J lost 6 bases, with 21 bases between them. The V gene's germline CDR1 is DFQATT and CDR2 SNEGSKA (reference sequence). DNA of the CDR3: TGCAGTGCTCCCGAGCCTAGCGTAGGGAGGGATACGCAGTATTTT. Its translation: CSAPEPSVGRDTQYF.

This chain links TRBV2 with TRBJ1-1, with D possibly being TRBD1 (5 bases). From germline, CDR1 is SNHLY and CDR2 FYNNEI. The V end was cut by 2 bases, the J end by 11 bases, with 15 bases between. CDR3 length: 13 residues. CDR3 sequence (DNA): TGTGCCAGCAGTGAAACCCAGGGTAGTAGGGCTTTCTTT. This codes for CASSETQGSRAFF.

Worth noting for this clonotype: An end of the junction differs from the germline gene, which may be a read error. The chain uses TRBV2 and TRBJ2-7; D not resolved. Looked up from germline, CDR1 is SNHLY and CDR2 is FYNNEI. The CDR3 runs to 14 residues. The CDR3 coding sequence is TGTGCCAGCAGTCCTGGCTCGGAGCCCGACGAACAGTACTTC. Protein product: CASSPGSEPDEQYF.

The V gene is TRBV7-8, the J gene TRBJ2-1, with TRBD1 matching over 8 bases. Germline V gene sequence: CDR1 SGHVS, CDR2 FQNEAQ. Unmatched junction bases numbered 5, after V lost 2 bases and J lost 5 bases. This CDR3 is 15 amino acids long. CDR3 loop: CASSLQGAPHNEQFF. The CDR3 nucleotides are TGTGCCAGCAGCTTACAGGGGGCGCCCCACAATGAGCAGTTCTTC. Combining the CDR3 with reference TRBV7-8 and TRBJ2-1 gives the whole variable domain GAGVSQSPRYKVAKRGQDVALRCDPISGHVSLFWYQQALGQGPEFLTYFQNEAQLDKSGLPSDRFFAERPEGSVSTLKIQRTQQEDSAVYLCASSLQGAPHNEQFFGPGTRLTVL.

The DNA of the CDR3 is TGTGCCAGCAGTGTACCGGGACACCTTGCCTACGAGCAGTACTTC. This gives the protein CASSVPGHLAYEQYF. This chain uses TRBV6-1 with TRBJ2-7, with a tentative D call TRBD1 (6 bases). The germline CDR1 and CDR2 sequences are MNHNS and SASEGT. The CDR3 extends over 15 amino acids. V was pared by 4 bases and J by 2 bases, with 15 bases between.

The table lists this clonotype with a few counts. The chain combines TRBV9 with TRBJ2-5; 7 bases fit TRBD2. The germline CDR1 and CDR2 sequences are SGDLS and YYNGEE. The J segment lost 5 bases and the V segment lost 7 bases, leaving 17 bases of the junction unmatched. The CDR3 runs to 16 residues. The CDR3 protein is CASQPGEGPHVETQYF. Here the CDR3 DNA reads TGTGCCAGCCAGCCGGGGGAGGGGCCGCATGTTGAGACCCAGTACTTC.

CDR3 amino acids: CSAKIRNYGYTF. The CDR3 coding sequence is TGCAGTGCTAAAATCCGGAACTATGGCTACACCTTC. The J gene is TRBJ1-2, the V gene TRBV20-1; D ambiguous. V lost 4 bases and J lost 2, with 8 bases in between. This CDR3 spans 12 amino acids. Germline V gives CDR1 DFQATT, CDR2 SNEGSKA (reference sequence).

This clonotype was observed a few times. This rearrangement joins TRBV5-1 to TRBJ1-2, with TRBD1 as a possible D gene (5 bases). From germline, CDR1 is SGHRS and CDR2 YFSETQ. V lost 3 bases, J lost 2 bases, and 8 bases lay in between. This CDR3 spans 13 amino acids. The CDR3 DNA follows: TGCGCCAGCAGCTCCGGACACAACTATGGCTACACCTTC. It codes for CASSSGHNYGYTF.

The sample holds many counts of this clonotype. This rearrangement joins TRBV4-3 to TRBJ2-3; D is possibly TRBD1 (6 bases). V lost 4 bases, J lost 2 bases, and 13 bases lay in between. The CDR3 loop spans 15 amino acids. Germline CDR1 LGHNA, CDR2 YSLEER. The CDR3 spells CASSLRDIHTDTQYF. Here the CDR3 DNA reads TGCGCCAGCAGCCTCCGGGACATACACACAGATACGCAGTATTTT.

This chain connects TRBV29-1 to TRBJ2-5, with TRBD2 matching 8 bases. The V and J ends lost 5 bases and 11 bases, in that order; junction bases with no gene match: 16. This CDR3 comprises 14 residues. Germline V CDR1 and CDR2: SQVTM, ANQGSEA. The CDR3 DNA follows: TGCAGCGTTCTCTGGCGGGGGGACCACAATGAGCAGTACTTC. It yields the protein CSVLWRGDHNEQYF.

The count of this clonotype is one. This rearrangement joins TRBV29-1 to TRBJ2-1; 7 bases match TRBD1. The CDR3 extends over 14 amino acids. V shed 1 base, J shed 5 bases, and the junction held 5 bases outside the gene matches. Germline CDR1 is SQVTM and CDR2 is ANQGSEA. The CDR3 spells CSVEGGQDNNEQFF. CDR3 nucleotides: TGCAGCGTTGAAGGTGGACAGGATAACAATGAGCAGTTCTTC.

In its sample, this clonotype was seen many times. The rearrangement joins TRBV29-1 to TRBJ2-3; 7 nucleotides align to TRBD1. V shed 7 bases and J 0 bases; nucleotides not matched to a gene: 4. Germline lookup yields CDR1 SQVTM and CDR2 ANQGSEA. The CDR3 spans 13 residues. The CDR3 nucleotides are TGCAGCGGAGGGACAGCGAGCACAGATACGCAGTATTTT. Its protein product is CSGGTASTDTQYF.

This clonotype turned up a few times. The genes are TRBV7-6 and TRBJ2-1, with TRBD1 as a possible D gene (6 bases). Germline loops: CDR1 SGHVS, CDR2 FNYEAQ. Between the trimmed V and J ends, which lost 0 bases and 1 base, there was a span of 10 bases. This CDR3 contains 16 residues. The CDR3 DNA reads as TGTGCCAGCAGCTTAGCGTCAGGGGAGTCCTACAATGAGCAGTTCTTC. This translates into CASSLASGESYNEQFF.

A remark on this clonotype: At one end the junction does not follow the germline gene, possibly because of a read error. The rearrangement uses TRBV12-3 or TRBV12-4 and TRBJ2-1, with 8 positions matching TRBD2. This CDR3 contains 16 residues. The CDR3 sequence: CASNMGGGRSCNEQFF. The CDR3 region has the DNA TGTGCCAGCAACATGGGCGGGGGGAGGTCCTGCAATGAGCAGTTCTTC.